This T cell receptor beta chain was found in a study of T-cell memory formation after mild COVID-19. As for the study in general: The TCR clusters were mostly specific to one donor. Study outcomes and limitations: SARS-CoV-2 specificity of second-wave clones peaking day 37 was unconfirmed. In pre-infection memory, a portion of responding clones appeared, which suggested that cross-reactive memory joined.

With constant-segment primers, 5'RACE yielded cDNA libraries of TCR alpha and TCR beta that carried sample barcodes and UMIs. TCRdb reanalysed the 5' RACE reads using MiXCR and keeps one entry per CDR3 protein. The sample gives hundreds of thousands of distinct CDR3 sequences, roughly 20% of which show up once; around an eighth is in the top ten. As to this clonotype: Its antigen remains unidentified.

The CDR3 covers 11 residues. V lost 5 bases, J lost 7 bases, and 11 bases lay in between. CDR1 is DFQATT and CDR2 is SNEGSKA in the germline V gene (reference sequence). This TCR derives from an adult woman who had mild COVID-19 (a few samples of this study predate the infection). Cell type and time point are not known. Material: PBMCs or a T cell subset sorted from them (not recorded which). V gene TRBV20-1 combines with J gene TRBJ1-2, with D unclear. As DNA, the CDR3 is TGCAGTGCTCGGCCCCTGGGTGGCTACACCTTC. Amino acid sequence: CSARPLGGYTF.